This T cell receptor (beta chain) emerged from a study of CD8+CD57+ T cells in acquired aplastic anemia. At the level of the study: Sorting CD4+ and CD8+ cells gave DNA averaging approximately 3 ug. Study-wide results and caveats: Patients and controls were found to share approximately 31 CD8+ CDR3 sequences.

The CDR3 length is 14 residues. The ends were cut back, 5 bases at V and 1 base at J, with 10 bases in the middle. CDR1 is SGHDT, CDR2 YYEEEE, per germline. About this clonotype: Its specificity is unknown.

The template for TCR beta VDJ and CDR3 sequence profiling was genomic DNA. TCRdb ran MiXCR on the reads and lists one entry per CDR3 protein. Of 150,000 to 200,000 distinct CDR3 sequences listed, approximately 44% are singletons. The chain uses TRBV5-6 and TRBJ2-1; the D is unclear. This sequence was found in a human donor in good health. Sequencing was performed on sorted CD4+, CD8+, or CD8+CD57+ T cells (not recorded which) from PBMCs. The CDR3 nucleotides read TGTGCCAGCAGTTACATTGGGTCCTACAATGAGCAGTTCTTC. Amino acids: CASSYIGSYNEQFF.